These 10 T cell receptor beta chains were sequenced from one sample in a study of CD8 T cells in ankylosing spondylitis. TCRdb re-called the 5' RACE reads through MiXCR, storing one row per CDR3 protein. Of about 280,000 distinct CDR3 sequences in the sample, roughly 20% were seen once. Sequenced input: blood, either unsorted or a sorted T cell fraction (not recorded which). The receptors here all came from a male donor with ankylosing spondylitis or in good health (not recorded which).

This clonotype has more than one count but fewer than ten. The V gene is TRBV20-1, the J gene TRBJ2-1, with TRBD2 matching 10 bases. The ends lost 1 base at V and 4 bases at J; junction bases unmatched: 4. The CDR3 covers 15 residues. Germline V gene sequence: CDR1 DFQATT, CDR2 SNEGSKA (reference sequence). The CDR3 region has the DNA TGCAGTGCTAGAGGGGGTAGCGGGGGGTACAATGAGCAGTTCTTC. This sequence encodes CSARGGSGGYNEQFF.

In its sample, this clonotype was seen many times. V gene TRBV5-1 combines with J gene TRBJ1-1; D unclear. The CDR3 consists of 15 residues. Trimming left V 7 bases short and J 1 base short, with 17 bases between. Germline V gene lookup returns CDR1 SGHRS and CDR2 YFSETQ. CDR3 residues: CASFPQTGRNTEAFF. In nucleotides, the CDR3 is TGCGCCAGCTTTCCCCAAACGGGGAGGAACACTGAAGCTTTCTTT.

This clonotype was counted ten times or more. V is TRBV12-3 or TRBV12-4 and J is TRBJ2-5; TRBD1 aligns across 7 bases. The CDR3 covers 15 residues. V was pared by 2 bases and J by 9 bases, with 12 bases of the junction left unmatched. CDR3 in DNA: TGTGCCAGCAGTTTACCGGGACAGTTACGAGTGCCCCAGTACTTC. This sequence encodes CASSLPGQLRVPQYF.

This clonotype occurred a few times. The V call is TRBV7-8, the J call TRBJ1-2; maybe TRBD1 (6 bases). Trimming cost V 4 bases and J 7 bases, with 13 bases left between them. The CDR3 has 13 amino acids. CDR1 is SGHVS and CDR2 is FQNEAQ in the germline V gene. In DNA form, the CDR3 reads TGTGCCAGCAGCTACCTGTCGGGGGCTGGCTACACCTTC. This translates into CASSYLSGAGYTF.

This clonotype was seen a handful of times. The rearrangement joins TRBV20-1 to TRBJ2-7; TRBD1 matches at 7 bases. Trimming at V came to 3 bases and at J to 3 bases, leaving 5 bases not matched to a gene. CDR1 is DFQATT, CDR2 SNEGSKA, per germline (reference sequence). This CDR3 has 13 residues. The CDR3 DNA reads TGCAGTGCTAGGGACAGGATGAGCTACGAGCAGTACGTC. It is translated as CSARDRMSYEQYV.

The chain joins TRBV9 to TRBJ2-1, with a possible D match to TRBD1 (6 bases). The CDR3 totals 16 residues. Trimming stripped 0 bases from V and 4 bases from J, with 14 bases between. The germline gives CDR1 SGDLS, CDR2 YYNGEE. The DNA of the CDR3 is TGTGCCAGCAGCGTAGCTTCCGGGACACTTTACAATGAGCAGTTCTTC. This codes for CASSVASGTLYNEQFF.

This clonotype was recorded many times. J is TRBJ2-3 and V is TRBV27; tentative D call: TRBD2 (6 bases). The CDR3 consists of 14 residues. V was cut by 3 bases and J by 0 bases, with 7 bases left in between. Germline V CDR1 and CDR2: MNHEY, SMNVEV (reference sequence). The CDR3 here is CASSFAGSTDTQYF. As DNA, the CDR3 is TGTGCCAGCAGTTTCGCGGGAAGCACAGATACGCAGTATTTT.

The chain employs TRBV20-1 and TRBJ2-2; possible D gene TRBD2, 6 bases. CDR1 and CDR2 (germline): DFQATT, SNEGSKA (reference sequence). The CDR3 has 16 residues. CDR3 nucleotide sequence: TGCAGCGGAACAGACGGCGGGAACCCTAACACCGGGGAGCTGTTTTTT. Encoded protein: CSGTDGGNPNTGELFF.

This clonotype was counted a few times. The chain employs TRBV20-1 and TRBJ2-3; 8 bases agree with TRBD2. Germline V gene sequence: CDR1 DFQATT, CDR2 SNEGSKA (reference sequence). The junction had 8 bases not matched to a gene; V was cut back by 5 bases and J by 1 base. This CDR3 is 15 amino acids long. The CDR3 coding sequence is TGCAGTGCTGGGCCCCGGGGGGGTCGCACAGATACGCAGTATTTT. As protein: CSAGPRGGRTDTQYF.

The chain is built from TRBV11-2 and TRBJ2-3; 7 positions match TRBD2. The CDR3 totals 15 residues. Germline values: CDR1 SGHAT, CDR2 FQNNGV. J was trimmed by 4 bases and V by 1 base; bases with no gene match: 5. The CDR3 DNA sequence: TGTGCCAGCAGCTTAGTTGTGACTAGCCCAGATACGCAGTATTTT. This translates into CASSLVVTSPDTQYF.